The source of this TCR beta chain is a study of OX40 agonist ivuxolimab in advanced cancers. This CDR3 comprises 14 residues. The germline V gene has CDR1 SGHNT and CDR2 YYREEE (reference sequence). Trimming took 2 bases from V and 4 from J, leaving 9 bases between them. Here immunoSEQ multiplex PCR was the method, and the copy in TCRdb shows in-frame clones only, minus some. Here the sample spans roughly 93,000 clones, about 92% being singletons. The sequencing used CD4+ or CD8+ T cells sorted from blood, collected in a trial of the OX40 agonist ivuxolimab. The sequence came from an adult with an advanced solid tumor such as melanoma, head and neck, liver or kidney cancer. The gene calls are TRBV5-4 and TRBJ1-4; D remains ambiguous. CDR3 amino acids: CASSFDNYNEKLFF. CDR3 nucleotides: TGTGCCAGCAGCTTCGACAACTATAATGAAAAACTGTTTTTT.